This TCR beta chain comes out of a study of blood T cells in healthy people across ages. This clonotype was counted between two and nine times. J lost 6 bases, V lost 1 base, and 4 bases had no gene match. The CDR3 has 15 residues. Germline loops: CDR1 LGHNA, CDR2 YNFKEQ. A sample-barcoded 5' primer and a J-beta primer mix were used in a second PCR of roughly 6 to 11 cycles. TCRdb fed the 5' RACE reads into MiXCR, producing one record per CDR3 protein. This table holds 1.2 million to 1.5 million distinct CDR3 sequences, around 59% found once. Sequencing was carried out using blood. The receptor was derived from a young man in good health. This rearrangement joins TRBV4-2 to TRBJ2-1; 9 positions agree with TRBD1. DNA of the CDR3: TGTGCCAGCAGCCAAGGACAGGGGGGACTCAATGAGCAGTTCTTC. Amino acids: CASSQGQGGLNEQFF.